The source of this T cell receptor (beta chain) is a study of T cells in Graves' hyperthyroidism and ophthalmopathy. The table lists this clonotype with a few counts. Its target is unknown. Amplified TCR beta CDR3 regions came from RNA transcripts. HTBI primers were employed in a first-round RT-PCR of the TCR CDR3. Using its own MiXCR run on the multiplex PCR reads, TCRdb lists one record per CDR3 protein. The sample records some 600,000 distinct CDR3 sequences, around 46% being singletons. CDR1 and CDR2 (germline): SGHTA, FQGNSA. After removal of 2 bases from V and 5 bases from J, the junction contained 5 bases not matched to a gene. The CDR3 loop spans 15 amino acids. General study findings and limits: Ophthalmopathy was told apart from stable hyperthyroidism by a 13 V-J model. Most thyroid clonotypes expanded above 0.001 were also detected in blood. The model made its ophthalmopathy prediction, and onset followed a median approximately 7 months later.

Diagnostic decisions used clinical symptoms, serum thyroxine and TRAb, thyroid ultrasound and orbital computed tomography. The rearrangement links TRBV7-2 to TRBJ2-2, with TRBD2 matching 7 bases. Sequencing used peripheral blood or thyroid tissue (not recorded which). The source of this sequence is a woman aged 18-35 years with Graves' hyperthyroidism. CDR3 in amino acids: CASSLRGSETGELFF. The CDR3 bases are TGTGCCAGCAGCTTACGCGGGAGTGAGACCGGGGAGCTGTTTTTT.